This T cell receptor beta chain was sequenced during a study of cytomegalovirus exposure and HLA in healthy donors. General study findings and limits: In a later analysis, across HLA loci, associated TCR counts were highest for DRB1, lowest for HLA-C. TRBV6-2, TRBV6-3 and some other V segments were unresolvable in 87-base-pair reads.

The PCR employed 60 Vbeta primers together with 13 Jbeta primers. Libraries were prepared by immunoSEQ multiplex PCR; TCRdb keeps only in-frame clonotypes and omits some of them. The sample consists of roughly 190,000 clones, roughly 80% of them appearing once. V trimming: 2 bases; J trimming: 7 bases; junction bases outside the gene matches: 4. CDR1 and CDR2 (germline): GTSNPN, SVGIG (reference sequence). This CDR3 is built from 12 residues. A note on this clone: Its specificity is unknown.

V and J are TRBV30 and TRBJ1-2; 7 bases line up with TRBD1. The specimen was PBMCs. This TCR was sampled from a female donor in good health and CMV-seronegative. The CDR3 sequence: CAWSTGAGGYTF. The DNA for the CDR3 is TGTGCCTGGAGTACAGGGGCAGGTGGCTACACCTTC.